This T cell receptor beta chain derives from a study of blood T cells in healthy people across ages. Trimming stripped 3 bases from V and 4 bases from J, with 15 bases between. There are 15 residues in the CDR3. Germline lookup yields CDR1 SGHDN and CDR2 FVKESK. Together with a sample-barcoded 5' primer, a J-beta primer mix was included in a second PCR lasting roughly 6 to 12 cycles. One entry per CDR3 protein results from TCRdb running MiXCR on the 5' RACE reads. The table includes about 1.5 million distinct CDR3 sequences, 35% to 45% detected once. This clonotype came up a few times. This sequence originates from a woman aged 18 to 35 in good health. Sequencing used blood. The rearrangement uses TRBV14 and TRBJ1-2; tentatively, D is TRBD1 (5 bases). CDR3 residues: CASSHGGTGPYGYTF. CDR3 coding DNA: TGTGCCAGCAGCCACGGGGGTACGGGGCCCTATGGCTACACCTTC.